This T cell receptor beta chain comes out of a study of blood T cell repertoires in COVID-19. Study information: Italy, Spain and the United States were the sources of the convalescent and acute COVID-19 samples. PBMCs, B-cell-depleted T cells, or T cells were the source of the cDNA or gDNA that made up the material.

This clone has a handful of counts. Sequenced by immunoSEQ multiplex PCR; TCRdb stores in-frame clones only, minus some. The sample lists 210,000 or so clones; 80% to 90% were seen once. V trimming: 0 bases; J trimming: 10 bases; junction bases outside the gene matches: 5. The CDR3 extends over 14 amino acids. Germline V gene sequence: CDR1 MNHEY, CDR2 SVGEGT. The TCR originated in a woman aged 80 or older with acute or convalescent COVID-19. Source material: peripheral blood. The chain recombines TRBV6-2 or TRBV6-3 with TRBJ2-2; 7 nucleotides agree with TRBD2. The CDR3 spells CASSYSGGFEELFF. The CDR3 DNA sequence: TGTGCCAGCAGTTACTCGGGAGGGTTCGAGGAGCTGTTTTTT.